The 7 T cell receptor beta chains given below trace back to one sample, sequenced in a study of blood T cell repertoires in COVID-19. Using immunoSEQ multiplex PCR, the repertoire was profiled, and TCRdb retains in-frame clones only, with some absent. In the table there are under 350,000 clones, roughly 85% of which are singletons. The specimen sequenced was peripheral blood. The receptors were sampled from a human donor in a cohort sampled during active COVID-19.

As for this clone: The same CDR3 can be traced to other DNA sequences in this sample. The CDR3 bases are TGTGCCAGCAGCTTGAGACAGGCCTACGAGCAGTACTTC. Protein product: CASSLRQAYEQYF. The chain has TRBV5-6 and TRBJ2-7, with D maybe TRBD1 (6 bases). The V end lost 1 base, the J end lost 2 bases, and 7 bases lay between the germline ends. The CDR3 is 13 residues long. The germline gives CDR1 SGHDT, CDR2 YYEEEE.

J is TRBJ2-7 and V is TRBV6-5; TRBD1 matches 7 bases. V lost 0 bases and J lost 0; bases outside the gene matches: 5. Germline-derived CDR1 and CDR2 are MNHEY and SVGAGI. The CDR3 extends over 16 amino acids. CDR3 nucleotides: TGTGCCAGCAGTTACTCAGGGGACAGCCTCTCCTACGAGCAGTACTTC. Amino acid sequence: CASSYSGDSLSYEQYF.

As DNA, the CDR3 is TGTGCCAGCAGCGTAGGGACTAGCGGGGGGCAAGAGACCCAGTACTTC. Protein sequence: CASSVGTSGGQETQYF. This sequence joins TRBV9 and TRBJ2-5; TRBD2 matches at 14 bases. Per germline, CDR1 SGDLS and CDR2 YYNGEE. The J segment lost 2 bases and the V segment lost 0 bases, leaving 0 bases of the junction unmatched. The CDR3 sequence is 16 residues long.

This sequence joins TRBV5-1 and TRBJ1-4; 7 bases align to TRBD1. V trimming: 0 bases; J trimming: 8 bases; junction bases outside the gene matches: 13. The CDR3 extends over 17 amino acids. Germline-derived CDR1 and CDR2 are SGHRS and YFSETQ. This CDR3 is CASSLATGQANREKLFF. CDR3 bases: TGCGCCAGCAGCTTGGCCACCGGACAGGCGAATCGGGAAAAACTGTTTTTT.

The chain uses TRBV2 and TRBJ1-2; 9 nucleotides match TRBD1. V dropped 1 base and J dropped 8; count of bases not matched to a gene: 8. Germline CDR1 is SNHLY and CDR2 is FYNNEI. The CDR3 runs to 15 residues. The CDR3 DNA sequence: TGTGCCAGCAGTGAAGGGAAAGGACAGGGGTTCGGCTACACCTTC. It codes for CASSEGKGQGFGYTF.

This clone has more than one count but fewer than ten. The chain is built from TRBV9 and TRBJ1-6, with D unclear. The CDR3 has 14 amino acids. Trimming took off 3 bases at V and 7 bases at J, with 11 bases between the two ends. Germline loops: CDR1 SGDLS, CDR2 YYNGEE. The CDR3 spells CASSARLQNSPLHF. The CDR3 DNA reads as TGTGCCAGCAGCGCCAGATTACAGAATTCACCCCTCCACTTT.

The chain has TRBV9 and TRBJ1-5; D is unclear. V lost 4 bases, J lost 6 bases, and 17 bases lay in between. This CDR3 comprises 15 residues. Germline loops: CDR1 SGDLS, CDR2 YYNGEE. The CDR3 DNA reads as TGTGCCAGCAGCCTCAACCCGGGATGGGGTCAGCCCCAGCATTTT. Translating it yields CASSLNPGWGQPQHF.